This T cell receptor beta chain was documented in a study of T cells after yellow fever vaccination. Study-level points and caveats: Clonotypes shared by both compartments, CD4 and CD8, made up a small share. Reappearing after the booster were most of the clones from primary vaccination (approximately 96% CD4, approximately 89% CD8).

By 5'RACE template switching, TCR cDNA was produced, with a universal primer site and UMIs added in the process. TCRdb independently ran MiXCR on the 5' RACE reads; one entry per CDR3 protein. This table has 110,000 to 150,000 distinct CDR3 sequences, 6.6% appearing once. Trimming stripped 4 bases from V and 1 base from J, with 6 bases between. The V gene's germline CDR1 is SGHRS and CDR2 YFSETQ. The CDR3 consists of 12 residues. This clonotype was seen ten or more times. Antigen unknown. The material was CD4+ T cells sorted from PBMCs, obtained 10 days after the yellow fever booster vaccination. The J gene is TRBJ2-7, the V gene TRBV5-1; D unclear. This sequence was found in a man aged 25-40 years who received the YFV17D yellow fever vaccine. This CDR3 reads CASSAQSYEQYF. CDR3 in DNA: TGCGCCAGCAGCGCTCAGTCCTACGAGCAGTACTTC.